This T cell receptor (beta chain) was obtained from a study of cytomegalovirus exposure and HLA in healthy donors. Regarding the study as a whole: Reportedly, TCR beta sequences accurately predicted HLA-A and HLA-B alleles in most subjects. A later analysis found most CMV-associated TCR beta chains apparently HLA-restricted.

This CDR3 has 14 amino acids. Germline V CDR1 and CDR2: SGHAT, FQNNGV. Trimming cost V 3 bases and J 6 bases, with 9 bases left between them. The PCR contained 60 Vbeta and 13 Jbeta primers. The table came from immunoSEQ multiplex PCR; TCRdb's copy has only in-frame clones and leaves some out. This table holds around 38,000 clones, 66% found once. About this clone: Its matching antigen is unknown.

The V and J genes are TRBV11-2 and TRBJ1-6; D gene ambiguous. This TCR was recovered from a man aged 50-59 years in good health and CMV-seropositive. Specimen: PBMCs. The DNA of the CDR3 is TGTGCCAGCAGCTTCTGGCGACTTAATTCACCCCTCCACTTT. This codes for CASSFWRLNSPLHF.